This TCR beta chain was identified during a study of cytomegalovirus exposure and HLA in healthy donors (TCRdb year 2017). Concerning the study at large: According to an earlier analysis of 587 of the donors, 150 million to 200 million T cells yielded roughly 110 million unique TCR beta sequences and 276 Gb of sequence data. Approximately 310 gigabases of sequencing data and around 87 million unique TCR sequences were included in an early release covering about 700 HLA-typed donors. Among the roughly 430 genotyped donors, approximately 76% belonged to the genetic ancestry cluster associated with self-reported Caucasian donors. The study aimed to test whether signatures of past pathogen exposure could be identified by cataloging public T cell receptors. The study profiled the T cell repertoires of more than 500 subjects by immunosequencing and related them to cytomegalovirus serostatus. A separate validation cohort of about 110 different subjects was used in addition to the roughly 720-subject first cohort. To predict cytomegalovirus infection status, the study combined high-throughput TCR immunosequencing, statistical association of individual TCRs with disease status, and machine learning. To study patterns of TCR occurrence, a later analysis re-analyzed previously published TCR beta repertoires from around 700 donors and added high-resolution HLA genotyping. Rather than drawing on any new phenotypic data, the later analysis identified candidate immune exposures from TCR beta sequences and the way those sequences occurred across donors. An earlier analysis of around 580 of the donors used high-throughput TCR beta sequencing to judge whether each TCR beta V gene segment behaved as functional or pseudogenic. Alongside the repertoire data, information on donor age, sex, ethnicity and CMV serostatus was compiled. A later genetic analysis used genome-wide SNP genotypes for about three fifths of the 666 donors, treating that subset as a discovery cohort. Every discovery cohort repertoire had been produced on one sequencing platform. Class I and class II HLA loci were covered by the typing at four-digit resolution. The number of typed donors differed by locus: roughly 629-640 for A, B, C, DRB1 and DQB1; 522 for DQA1; 606 for DPA1; and some 450 for DPB1. Because of strong linkage in the cohort, 5 or 6 DR-DQ haplotypes were treated as single units for association and clustering. On average, around 200,000 unique TCR beta nucleotide sequences were sequenced per donor among several hundred genotyped donors of the cohort, with about 19% of those sequences being non-productive.

Libraries came from the immunoSEQ multiplex PCR assay. A mixture of 60 forward primers for TCR Vbeta segments and 13 reverse primers for TCR Jbeta segments was used in the multiplex PCR. Amplification of the CDR3 region of rearranged TCR beta genes was performed with a multiplex PCR assay on genomic DNA. The amplified TCR beta libraries were sequenced on the Illumina HiSeq System as 87-base-pair reads. Under the source paper's analysis protocol: A later analysis counted approximately 76 million unique TCR beta chains across the 666 repertoires, and some 11 million of these chains were shared by at least two donors. Raw reads were error-corrected and collapsed into unique sequences with a nearest-neighbor algorithm that merged closely related sequences to remove PCR and sequencing errors. CDR3 sequences were aligned to IMGT reference sequences to assign V, D and J gene segments. For a sequence to be retained, a match of at least six nucleotides to both a V gene segment and a J gene segment was required. Rearrangements were classified as productive when the CDR3 lacked stop codons and remained in frame with V and J, and all other rearrangements were classified as non-productive. Following IMGT convention, CDR3 was defined as the stretch from the second conserved V-encoded cysteine to the conserved J-encoded phenylalanine. Sequences without an unambiguous match to a single V gene segment were excluded from the earlier analysis of a few hundred of the donors. In an earlier analysis of roughly 600 of the donors, a V segment was called functional when productive rearrangements were above 56.7%, and segregating when the standard deviation between donors exceeded 5%. A statistical classification framework was built for diagnosing cytomegalovirus status from the catalog of TCR beta chain sequences. In a later analysis, V and J genes were assigned by comparing TCR nucleotide sequences against IMGT/GENE-DB human TR gene sequences. A later analysis assigned CDR3 sequences and most-parsimonious VDJ recombination scenarios with the TCRdist pipeline. In a later analysis, every TCR beta chain was defined by the combination of its CDR3 amino acid sequence and its V-gene family, and reads without a unique V-gene family were dropped. A later analysis removed 592 highly shared, low-generation-probability nucleotide sequences to deal with suspected cross-contamination and a sequencing artifact. A later analysis calculated a clonal expansion index for each public chain from normalized within-repertoire ranks of inferred template counts. In a later analysis, generation probabilities were computed using a VDJ recombination model fitted to out-of-frame rearrangements, and the results were checked against IGoR. In a later analysis, TCR-TCR, TCR-HLA and TCR-CMV co-occurrence was scored with hypergeometric tests, and a repertoire-size bias correction was applied to TCR pairs. In a later analysis, false discovery rates were estimated by permuting HLA or CMV assignments 20 times. In a later analysis, co-occurring TCRs were grouped using DBSCAN, and TCRdist sequence similarity was added for clustering within HLA-allele-positive subsets. Repertoires with fewer than 30,000 or more than 120,000 public chains were left out of co-occurrence clustering, as were about 5 repertoires with anomalous nucleotide sharing. Held by TCRdb, this immuneACCESS table contains in-frame sequences only and omits some clones. Under half of the omission traces to an unresolved V gene where checked; the cause of the rest is unknown. V, J and clone size reflect that table, while D and trimming were determined from the DNA. The sample records around 200,000 clones, roughly 79% of which are singletons. The ten largest clones add up to around 1.7% of the sample.

The cohort was made up of under 800 healthy bone marrow donors. All cohort members were sampled while nominally healthy, although unrecorded immune exposures were likely present. The donor tested CMV seronegative, placing the donor among the approximately 400 seronegative members of the cohort. Every donor gave a peripheral blood sample, and the peripheral blood mononuclear cells from that sample were used for TCR beta sequencing. Genomic DNA was extracted from the blood cell samples with the Qiagen DNeasy Blood Extraction Kit. Broader findings and caveats from the paper: In a later genetic analysis, fewer N-insertions in productive TCRs were reported among donors in an Asian-associated ancestry cluster than the approximately 710-donor mean. An association between a missense DCLRE1C variant and V-gene and J-gene trimming of TCR beta chains was found in a later genetic analysis and replicated in an independent cohort. Because the 87-base-pair reads could not distinguish some IMGT-functional V segments, including TRBV6-2 and TRBV6-3, those segments were excluded. According to a later analysis, TCR association rates differed among HLA loci, with DRB1 alleles showing the most associated TCRs and HLA-C alleles showing the fewest. CMV serostatus was the only immune exposure information available for the cohort. In a later analysis, HLA-associated TCR beta chains showed more clonal expansion and lower generation probabilities than non-associated chains that were equally common. Correlated functional status among segregating V segments might be attributable to linkage disequilibrium, but an unknown experimental factor could not be ruled out. Presence/absence analyses assumed roughly uniform sequencing depth across donors, an assumption that may not hold. A cluster of highly shared sequence variants was judged likely to be a technical artifact of the sequencing pipeline. A later analysis associated 16,951 TCR beta sequences with specific HLA alleles at a false discovery rate of 0.05. The study listed approximately 150 TCR beta chains as associated with cytomegalovirus. A further reported finding was that TCR beta sequences accurately predicted the HLA-A and HLA-B alleles for most subjects in the first cohort. The authors suggested that the approach could potentially be generalized to other disease states and immunological phenotypes. Because HLA typing was missing for some donors at each locus, association tests included only the typed subset. Most TCR sequences were seen in very few donors, while some public TCRs were found in many individuals. This cohort had only TCR beta chains sequenced, and the lack of alpha or paired-chain data limited which features could be detected. Several of the top co-occurrence clusters appeared to be linked to parvovirus B19, influenza, CMV and Epstein-Barr virus, according to a later analysis. Because counts were too low, under 20 rarely observed V segments, including chromosome 9 orphons, were left out of the earlier analysis of 587 of the donors. Strong co-occurrence of HLA alleles, especially DR and DQ, made assigning TCR associations to individual alleles difficult. Most CMV-associated TCR beta chains appeared to be HLA-restricted in a later analysis, and the HLA associations seemed to be driven largely by CMV exposure. An earlier analysis of 450 to 750 of the donors showed that most TCR beta V segments appeared in productive rearrangements either about 90% or about 30% of the time, which broadly matched IMGT annotations. In both the original and validation cohorts, the classifier was reported to diagnose cytomegalovirus status with high specificity and sensitivity. In vitro tests confirmed that three of the cytomegalovirus-associated TCR beta chains recognize cytomegalovirus antigens.

The cysteine opens and the phenylalanine closes a CDR3 of 16 amino acids. Only the CDR3 DNA stays, 48 bases, in frame from base 1. The germline V gene provides CDR1 MNHEY and CDR2 SVGAGI. The junction shows trimming of 4 bases on V and 1 base on J, and the gene matches do not reach 9 bases of it. For this clone: The target of this receptor is not known. Base quality data are lacking; no much larger clone is found one base away.

The clonotype comes from a man aged 18-30 years in good health and CMV-seronegative. The V and J genes are TRBV6-5 and TRBJ1-1, with 7 bases aligning to TRBD1. Input material: PBMCs. The CDR3 region: CASSSTTGATNTEAFF. The nucleotide sequence is TGTGCCAGCAGTTCGACAACAGGGGCGACGAACACTGAAGCTTTCTTT.